These 5 T cell receptor beta chains came from one sample sequenced in a study (dated by TCRdb to the mid-2010s). Library prep was done by 5' RACE. TCRdb names Illumina MiSeq as the instrument used. TCRdb's own reprocessing of the public reads used fastp at Q25 and MiXCR and kept productive beta chains. Duplicate CDR3 protein sequences are folded into a single record with the most common DNA and genes. The sample records some 62,000 distinct CDR3 sequences, more than 25% of which are singletons. 2% to 2.5% of the sample comes from the top ten. Sequencing used tumor-infiltrating naive CD4+ T cells sorted from the breast tumor. Sample cell subset or site, as interpreted from the label and publication: naive CD4+ T cells, CD4+CD45RA+CD25-. The receptors come from a female donor with breast cancer.

Only a few counts were recorded for this clonotype. The V call is TRBV28, the J call TRBJ2-7; D may correspond to TRBD1 or TRBD2 (5 bases each). Germline V CDR1 and CDR2: MDHEN, SYDVKM. Trimming shortened V by 1 base and J by 4 bases, and 11 bases separated the two germline ends. The CDR3 length is 14 residues. The CDR3 sequence is CASSLSGPAYEQYF. DNA of the CDR3: TGTGCCAGCAGTTTATCGGGGCCTGCTTACGAGCAGTACTTC.

This clonotype was found many times. The chain couples TRBV9 to TRBJ1-4; D gene uncertain. The CDR3 totals 17 residues. CDR1 and CDR2 from the germline V gene are SGDLS and YYNGEE. Trimming removed 0 bases at V and 2 bases at J, with 14 bases between. In DNA form, the CDR3 reads TGTGCCAGCAGCGTAGACGCGGGCGGAGGCACTAATGAAAAACTGTTTTTT. This encodes CASSVDAGGGTNEKLFF.

The table lists this clonotype with a few counts. The chain employs TRBV20-1 and TRBJ2-1, with TRBD2 identical over 10 bases. The germline V gene has CDR1 DFQATT and CDR2 SNEGSKA (reference sequence). The length of the CDR3 is 15 residues. Trimming at V came to 4 bases and at J to 7 bases, leaving 10 bases not matched to a gene. CDR3 nucleotide sequence: TGCAGTGCTATGCCGCTAGCGGGAGCGGTAAATGAGCAGTTCTTC. As protein: CSAMPLAGAVNEQFF.

The rearrangement joins TRBV27 to TRBJ2-7; D perhaps matches TRBD1 (6 bases). Looked up from germline, CDR1 is MNHEY and CDR2 is SMNVEV (reference sequence). With 6 bases removed from V and 0 bases from J, the gap between germline ends came to 9 bases. The CDR3 is made up of 13 amino acids. CDR3 sequence (DNA): TGTGCCAGCAGACAGGGTAACTCCTACGAGCAGTACTTC. Its translation: CASRQGNSYEQYF.

This clonotype showed up many times. The rearrangement joins TRBV5-1 to TRBJ1-1; D is ambiguous. Germline loops: CDR1 SGHRS, CDR2 YFSETQ. The V and J ends lost 0 bases and 1 base respectively, with 4 bases between them. This CDR3 spans 13 amino acids. CDR3 residues: CASSLGANTEAFF. The CDR3 DNA follows: TGCGCCAGCAGCTTGGGAGCGAACACTGAAGCTTTCTTT.